Below, 20 T cell receptor beta chains from the same sample are listed, as sequenced in a study of OX40 agonist ivuxolimab in advanced cancers. The assay was immunoSEQ multiplex PCR, and TCRdb's table has in-frame clones only and misses some. The data show tens of thousands of clones, 82% seen once. The sequenced sample was CD4+ or CD8+ T cells sorted from blood, obtained in a trial of the OX40 agonist ivuxolimab. The receptor source for this set is an adult with an advanced solid tumor such as melanoma, head and neck, liver or kidney cancer.

This chain joins TRBV9 and TRBJ1-2; D uncertain. The CDR3 contains 15 residues. Germline V CDR1 and CDR2: SGDLS, YYNGEE. V was trimmed by 0 bases and J by 4 bases, leaving 13 bases between them. The CDR3 DNA reads TGTGCCAGCAGCGTAGAGTCCCTCGGCCTCTATGGCTACACCTTC. This codes for CASSVESLGLYGYTF.

This clone has more than one count but fewer than ten. The chain uses TRBV7-9 and TRBJ1-6; no reliable D call. The CDR3 extends over 14 amino acids. From germline, CDR1 is SEHNR and CDR2 FQNEAQ (reference sequence). V shed 1 base and J shed 7 bases, with 8 bases lying between them. In DNA, the CDR3 is TGTGCCAGCAGCTTAGGAGAGTCCAATTCACCCCTCCACTTT. It translates to CASSLGESNSPLHF.

The chain uses TRBV7-2 and TRBJ1-3, with TRBD1 as a possible D gene (5 bases). CDR1 is SGHTA, CDR2 FQGNSA, per germline. Between the trimmed V and J ends, which lost 0 bases and 4 bases, there was a span of 7 bases. The CDR3 loop spans 14 amino acids. CDR3 region: CASSLAGGGNTIYF. The DNA for the CDR3 is TGTGCCAGCAGCTTAGCCGGGGGAGGAAACACCATATATTTT. Drawing the rest from reference TRBV7-2 and TRBJ1-3, the complete variable domain is GAGVSQSPSNKVTEKGKDVELRCDPISGHTALYWYRQSLGQGLEFLIYFQGNSAPDKSGLPSDRFSAERTGGSVSTLTIQRTQQEDSAVYLCASSLAGGGNTIYFGEGSWLTVV.

This clone was recorded only once. V gene TRBV5-1 combines with J gene TRBJ1-4; TRBD1 matches at 10 bases. V gave up 0 bases and J gave up 5 bases; unmatched junction bases: 7. The V gene's germline CDR1 is SGHRS and CDR2 YFSETQ. The CDR3 has 17 amino acids. The chain's CDR3 is CASSLDPPGQGNEKLFF. CDR3 coding DNA: TGCGCCAGCAGCTTGGACCCTCCGGGACAGGGGAATGAAAAACTGTTTTTT. The full variable domain, completed using reference TRBV5-1 and TRBJ1-4, is KAGVTQTPRYLIKTRGQQVTLSCSPISGHRSVSWYQQTPGQGLQFLFEYFSETQRNKGNFPGRFSGRQFSNSRSEMNVSTLELGDSALYLCASSLDPPGQGNEKLFFGSGTQLSVL.

V and J are TRBV18 and TRBJ2-7, with TRBD1 matching over 10 bases. Germline loops: CDR1 KGHSH, CDR2 LQKENI. The ends lost 2 bases at V and 2 bases at J; junction bases unmatched: 3. The CDR3 spans 15 residues. This CDR3 reads CASSPSDRGAYEQYF. The CDR3 bases are TGTGCCAGCTCACCATCGGACAGGGGGGCCTACGAGCAGTACTTC.

The chain employs TRBV5-3 and TRBJ1-2; perhaps TRBD1 as D (5 bases). TRBV5-3 is recorded as an ORF, its role being uncertain. Trimming stripped 1 base from V and 7 bases from J, with 20 bases between. This CDR3 contains 16 residues. Written as DNA, the CDR3 is TGTGCCAGAAGCTTGATTTTACAGGACCGGGAAGTTGGCTACACCTTC. This gives the protein CARSLILQDREVGYTF.

As concerns this clone: In the same sample, other DNA sequences code for this CDR3. The chain is built from TRBV30 and TRBJ1-5, with D possibly TRBD1 on 5 matching bases. Germline V gene lookup returns CDR1 GTSNPN and CDR2 SVGIG (reference sequence). Trimming left V 1 base short and J 0 bases short, with 7 bases between. The CDR3 contains 14 residues. The CDR3: CAWSEGNSNQPQHF. The CDR3 DNA reads TGTGCCTGGAGTGAGGGGAATAGCAATCAGCCCCAGCATTTT.

The chain uses TRBV5-1 and TRBJ2-6, with D uncertain. The CDR3 loop spans 15 amino acids. V was pared by 2 bases and J by 4 bases, with 10 bases between. Per germline, CDR1 SGHRS and CDR2 YFSETQ. The CDR3 loop reads CASSFVVSGANVLTF. The CDR3 region has the DNA TGCGCCAGCAGCTTCGTTGTCTCCGGGGCCAACGTCCTGACTTTC.

J is TRBJ2-5 and V is TRBV7-3; 11 bases are a match to TRBD2. The germline V gene has CDR1 SGHTA and CDR2 FQGTGA. CDR3 length: 15 amino acids. The J segment lost 4 bases and the V segment lost 3 bases, leaving 4 bases of the junction unmatched. CDR3 DNA: TGTGCCAGCAGCTTCACTAGCGGGGGTTTAGAGACCCAGTACTTC. Translated, it gives CASSFTSGGLETQYF.

This chain connects TRBV19 to TRBJ2-7, with D possibly being TRBD1 or TRBD2 (7 bases each). The CDR3 loop spans 14 amino acids. CDR1 and CDR2 (germline): LNHDA, SQIVND (reference sequence). The V end lost 5 bases, the J end lost 2 bases, and 13 bases lay between the germline ends. CDR3 nucleotide sequence: TGTGCCAGTAGTTCCCAGGGGGGGACCTACGAGCAGTACTTC. It specifies CASSSQGGTYEQYF.

Turning to this clone: This same CDR3 is encoded by further DNA sequences in the sample. In DNA, the CDR3 is TGTGCCAGCAGTGTACGGCAGCAAGAGACCCAGTACTTC. Translating it yields CASSVRQQETQYF. The V call is TRBV2, the J call TRBJ2-5; D unresolved. Germline lookup yields CDR1 SNHLY and CDR2 FYNNEI. CDR3 length equals 13 residues. The V end was cut by 4 bases, the J end by 2 bases, with 8 bases between.

This rearrangement joins TRBV5-1 to TRBJ1-5; tentative D call: TRBD1 (5 bases). The V end lost 4 bases, the J end lost 8 bases, and 19 bases lay between the germline ends. Germline values: CDR1 SGHRS, CDR2 YFSETQ. This CDR3 region has 15 residues. CDR3 DNA sequence: TGCGCCAGCAGCAGAGACACAGGTGGGGGGGAGCCCCAGCATTTT. The encoded protein is CASSRDTGGGEPQHF.

The gene calls are TRBV4-1 and TRBJ1-5; D is undetermined. There are 13 residues in the CDR3. Looked up from germline, CDR1 is MGHRA and CDR2 is YSYEKL. Trimming removed 0 bases at V and 11 bases at J, with 11 bases between. The CDR3: CASSQDGLGAQHF. The CDR3 region has the DNA TGCGCCAGCAGCCAAGATGGGCTGGGAGCCCAGCATTTT.

The chain uses TRBV10-3 and TRBJ2-1; no firm D call. V was trimmed by 4 bases and J by 4 bases, leaving 11 bases between them. The germline gives CDR1 ENHRY, CDR2 SYGVKD. The CDR3 is made up of 14 amino acids. The CDR3 reads CAISGGSSYNEQFF. CDR3 bases: TGTGCCATCAGTGGAGGTAGCAGTTACAATGAGCAGTTCTTC.

V and J are TRBV7-9 and TRBJ1-1, with TRBD1 as a possible D gene (5 bases). The CDR3 runs 17 residues. Germline V gene sequence: CDR1 SEHNR, CDR2 FQNEAQ (reference sequence). Trimming stripped 5 bases from V and 1 base from J, with 20 bases between. The CDR3 here is CASSPTRGATSNTEAFF. The CDR3 nucleotides are TGTGCCAGCAGCCCTACCCGTGGGGCCACCTCGAACACTGAAGCTTTCTTT.

The chain combines TRBV5-4 with TRBJ2-5; 8 bases fit TRBD2. With 0 bases clipped from V and 5 bases from J, the junction kept 0 bases outside the gene matches. The CDR3 totals 13 residues. Germline loops: CDR1 SGHNT, CDR2 YYREEE (reference sequence). The CDR3 DNA reads TGTGCCAGCAGCTTGGCTAGCGGGGAGACCCAGTACTTC. Translation: CASSLASGETQYF. Full variable domain (remainder filled in from reference TRBV5-4 and TRBJ2-5): ETGVTQSPTHLIKTRGQQVTLRCSSQSGHNTVSWYQQALGQGPQFIFQYYREEENGRGNFPPRFSGLQFPNYSSELNVNALELDDSALYLCASSLASGETQYFGPGTRLLVL.

The rearrangement joins TRBV5-1 to TRBJ1-2; 9 bases fit TRBD1. The germline V gene has CDR1 SGHRS and CDR2 YFSETQ. The CDR3 contains 15 residues. V trimming: 0 bases; J trimming: 7 bases; junction bases outside the gene matches: 7. CDR3 residues: CASSLEQGAILGYTF. The CDR3 DNA follows: TGCGCCAGCAGCTTGGAACAGGGGGCGATACTTGGCTACACCTTC.

The count of this clone is one. The J gene is TRBJ1-2, the V gene TRBV5-1; tentatively, D is TRBD1 (6 bases). CDR3 length: 15 residues. Per the germline V gene, CDR1 is SGHRS and CDR2 is YFSETQ. V lost 0 bases, J lost 6 bases, and 15 bases lay in between. DNA for the CDR3: TGCGCCAGCAGCTTGGCCACAGGGAGCTCGGATGGCTACACCTTC. Residues: CASSLATGSSDGYTF.

This rearrangement joins TRBV6-1 to TRBJ1-1; D perhaps matches TRBD1 (5 bases). Germline V CDR1 and CDR2: MNHNS, SASEGT. Deletions cut 8 bases from V and 1 base from J, with 11 bases between. This CDR3 is built from 13 residues. The CDR3 sequence is CASLGRANTEAFF. For the CDR3, the DNA is TGTGCCAGCTTGGGCAGGGCGAACACTGAAGCTTTCTTT.

CDR3 DNA: TGCGCCAGCAGCTCGGACCCCCGGCGGGCCTACGAGCAGTACTTC. It is translated as CASSSDPRRAYEQYF. The chain combines TRBV5-1 with TRBJ2-7; maybe TRBD2 (5 bases). This CDR3 contains 15 residues. Trimming left V 3 bases short and J 2 bases short, with 15 bases between. Germline V gene data show CDR1 as SGHRS and CDR2 as YFSETQ.